The 26 T cell receptor beta chains presented below share a single source sample, sequenced in a study of shared clonotypes between healthy human individuals. The data were produced by immunoSEQ multiplex PCR, yet TCRdb's version contains in-frame clones alone and is incomplete. The sample lists roughly 1 million clones, about three quarters occurring once. Specimen: memory CD4+ T cells sorted from blood. Subset defined: CD45RA-negative fraction. These receptors all stem from a man aged 18 to 29 in good health.

The rearrangement joins TRBV25-1 to TRBJ2-5, with TRBD2 as a possible D gene (7 bases). V lost 2 bases to trimming and J lost 7 bases, with 17 bases between them. This CDR3 comprises 15 residues. The germline gives CDR1 MGHDK, CDR2 SYGVNS. Here the CDR3 reads CASSEPGGPSRTQYF. CDR3 in DNA: TGTGCCAGCAGTGAACCCGGGGGGCCGTCTCGGACCCAGTACTTC. The whole variable domain, filled in from reference TRBV25-1 and TRBJ2-5, reads EADIYQTPRYLVIGTGKKITLECSQTMGHDKMYWYQQDPGMELHLIHYSYGVNSTEKGDLSSESTVSRIRTEHFPLTLESARPSHTSQYLCASSEPGGPSRTQYFGPGTRLLVL.

The CDR3 loop is CAWSSAGGGNSPLHF. In nucleotides, the CDR3 is TGTGCCTGGAGTTCCGCCGGGGGAGGCAATTCACCCCTCCACTTT. The chain has TRBV30 and TRBJ1-6, with D maybe TRBD1 (5 bases). The CDR3 contains 15 residues. V was trimmed by 2 bases and J by 7 bases, leaving 15 bases between them. Germline V lookup: CDR1 GTSNPN, CDR2 SVGIG (reference sequence).

A remark on this clone: Other DNA sequences in this sample translate to the same CDR3. The V and J genes are TRBV7-3 and TRBJ1-1; weak D call: TRBD1 (5 bases). From germline, CDR1 is SGHTA and CDR2 FQGTGA. V was trimmed by 1 base and J by 4 bases, leaving 7 bases between them. The CDR3 length is 13 residues. The CDR3 nucleotides read TGTGCCAGCAGCTTAAGGGGCGGCACTGAAGCTTTCTTT. It is translated as CASSLRGGTEAFF.

The chain employs TRBV5-8 and TRBJ1-2; D is unresolved. V lost 4 bases to trimming and J lost 0 bases, with 13 bases between them. The CDR3 has 15 amino acids. CDR1 and CDR2 from the germline V gene are SGHTS and YDEGEE. The CDR3 region is CASSPNRGANYGYTF. In DNA, the CDR3 is TGTGCCAGCAGCCCCAACCGGGGAGCTAACTATGGCTACACCTTC. The variable domain in full, completed from reference TRBV5-8 and TRBJ1-2, reads EAGVTQSPTHLIKTRGQQATLRCSPISGHTSVYWYQQALGLGLQFLLWYDEGEERNRGNFPPRFSGRQFPNYSSELNVNALELEDSALYLCASSPNRGANYGYTFGSGTRLTVV.

The rearrangement uses TRBV11-3 and TRBJ2-2; TRBD1 is a possible D gene (6 bases). With 1 base removed from V and 3 bases from J, the gap between germline ends came to 9 bases. Germline CDR1 is SGHNT and CDR2 is YENEEA. This CDR3 has 15 residues. CDR3 sequence (DNA): TGTGCCAGCAGCTTAGGCAGGGGCGACACCGGGGAGCTGTTTTTT. Protein product: CASSLGRGDTGELFF.

CDR3 nucleotide sequence: TGTGCCAGCACCTTCGGTCCCGAGCAGTACTTC. This gives the protein CASTFGPEQYF. The V and J genes are TRBV7-9 and TRBJ2-7, with D hard to call. The CDR3 extends over 11 amino acids. The ends were cut back, 7 bases at V and 6 bases at J, with 10 bases in the middle. In germline, CDR1 is SEHNR, CDR2 FQNEAQ (reference sequence).

This clone was detected a few times. This rearrangement joins TRBV7-2 to TRBJ1-5, with 9 bases that match TRBD1. Germline V gene data show CDR1 as SGHTA and CDR2 as FQGNSA. This CDR3 region has 13 residues. V shed 5 bases and J 5 bases; nucleotides not matched to a gene: 1. In DNA, the CDR3 is TGTGCCAGCAGCGACAGGGGGTATCAGCCCCAGCATTTT. Its protein product is CASSDRGYQPQHF.

The chain uses TRBV30 and TRBJ1-6, with TRBD1 matching 7 bases. With V trimmed by 5 bases and J by 7 bases, 5 bases remained unmatched. Germline assignment: CDR1 GTSNPN and CDR2 SVGIG (reference sequence). This CDR3 has 13 amino acids. This CDR3 is CAWGGQTNSPLHF. The CDR3 nucleotides are TGTGCCTGGGGGGGACAGACGAATTCACCCCTCCACTTT.

This clone showed up just a few times. The chain recombines TRBV7-9 with TRBJ2-4; D unresolved. Germline V gene sequence: CDR1 SEHNR, CDR2 FQNEAQ (reference sequence). The CDR3 covers 14 residues. V was cut by 0 bases and J by 6 bases, with 9 bases left in between. The CDR3 sequence: CASSLAGRGNIQYF. The CDR3 coding sequence is TGTGCCAGCAGCTTAGCAGGGCGCGGAAACATTCAGTACTTC.

The chain joins TRBV5-4 to TRBJ2-3, with unresolved D. CDR3 length equals 16 residues. Germline loops: CDR1 SGHNT, CDR2 YYREEE (reference sequence). Between the trimmed V and J ends, which lost 3 bases and 0 bases, there was a span of 14 bases. The CDR3 DNA is TGTGCCAGCAGCTCCCGGACCCCTGCGAGCACAGATACGCAGTATTTT. Its translation: CASSSRTPASTDTQYF. Full variable domain (missing parts from reference TRBV5-4 and TRBJ2-3): ETGVTQSPTHLIKTRGQQVTLRCSSQSGHNTVSWYQQALGQGPQFIFQYYREEENGRGNFPPRFSGLQFPNYSSELNVNALELDDSALYLCASSSRTPASTDTQYFGPGTRLTVL.

J is TRBJ1-1 and V is TRBV6-5; no reliable D call. Per the germline V gene, CDR1 is MNHEY and CDR2 is SVGAGI. The CDR3 totals 13 residues. The V end was cut by 6 bases, the J end by 11 bases, with 19 bases between. CDR3 loop: CASSPPSVGVAFF. CDR3 DNA: TGTGCCAGCAGCCCCCCGTCCGTGGGAGTCGCTTTCTTT.

This clone was observed once. This CDR3 is CASSFPGGTGDNEQFF. The CDR3 nucleotides are TGCGCCAGCAGCTTTCCCGGCGGGACAGGGGACAATGAGCAGTTCTTC. This chain links TRBV5-1 with TRBJ2-1, with 10 bases aligning to TRBD1. CDR1 and CDR2 (germline): SGHRS, YFSETQ. The CDR3 extends over 16 amino acids. V shed 2 bases and J 5 bases; nucleotides not matched to a gene: 7.

The CDR3 DNA reads as TGCGCCAGCAGCGCCAACCCTAGCGGCAGTCACTACGAGCAGTACTTC. It translates to CASSANPSGSHYEQYF. V gene TRBV5-1 combines with J gene TRBJ2-7; 7 nucleotides match TRBD2. The trim removed 4 bases at V and 3 bases at J, leaving 13 bases unmatched. CDR1 and CDR2 from the germline V gene are SGHRS and YFSETQ. This CDR3 comprises 16 residues.

In this sample, this clone turned up a few times. The chain uses TRBV5-1 and TRBJ1-6; tentatively, D is TRBD1 (5 bases). The ends were cut back, 0 bases at V and 10 bases at J, with 11 bases in the middle. Germline lookup yields CDR1 SGHRS and CDR2 YFSETQ. The CDR3 runs 14 residues. This CDR3 reads CASSLGGIESPLHF. The DNA for the CDR3 is TGCGCCAGCAGCTTGGGGGGGATTGAGTCACCCCTCCACTTT.

As concerns this clone: This CDR3 is also generated by other DNA sequences in the sample. The V gene is TRBV5-4, the J gene TRBJ1-2; D may be TRBD1 (6 bases). V lost 3 bases and J lost 4, with 7 bases in between. Germline CDR1 SGHNT, CDR2 YYREEE (reference sequence). CDR3 length: 12 residues. In DNA, the CDR3 is TGTGCCAGCAGCTCGGACAGCTATGGCTACACCTTC. Translated, it gives CASSSDSYGYTF.

This chain links TRBV7-8 with TRBJ2-3, with TRBD1 matching 9 bases. Germline lookup yields CDR1 SGHVS and CDR2 FQNEAQ. The length of the CDR3 is 16 residues. J gave up 3 bases and V 1 base, and 5 bases lay outside the gene matches. CDR3 protein: CASSLVLGQGTDTQYF. CDR3 nucleotides: TGTGCCAGCAGCTTAGTGCTGGGACAGGGTACAGATACGCAGTATTTT.

The chain uses TRBV18 and TRBJ2-7, with TRBD2 matching over 7 bases. The CDR3 is 13 amino acids. Germline lookup yields CDR1 KGHSH and CDR2 LQKENI. V was pared by 7 bases and J by 1 base, with 4 bases of the junction left unmatched. The CDR3 region is CASCNGGSYEQYF. The CDR3 region has the DNA TGTGCCAGCTGCAACGGGGGGTCCTACGAGCAGTACTTC.

There are a few counts of this clone. The CDR3 sequence is CASSPGTGWGRMNTEAFF. The DNA of the CDR3 is TGTGCCAGCAGCCCAGGGACAGGCTGGGGTCGCATGAACACTGAAGCTTTCTTT. The chain carries TRBV11-2 and TRBJ1-1; TRBD1 matches at 8 bases. V gave up 5 bases and J gave up 0 bases; unmatched junction bases: 14. There are 18 residues in the CDR3. In germline, CDR1 is SGHAT, CDR2 FQNNGV.

The chain recombines TRBV7-6 with TRBJ2-7; possible D gene TRBD1, 6 bases. The ends were cut back, 5 bases at V and 2 bases at J, with 16 bases in the middle. This CDR3 has 15 amino acids. The germline V gene encodes CDR1 SGHVS and CDR2 FNYEAQ. DNA of the CDR3: TGTGCCAGCAGCCTACTCGTGGCAGGGGCCTACGAGCAGTACTTC. Its translation: CASSLLVAGAYEQYF.

The V and J genes are TRBV7-2 and TRBJ2-7; D might be TRBD2 (6 bases). CDR3 size: 12 residues. The V gene lost 5 bases and the J gene lost 3 bases, with 8 bases spanning the gap. CDR1 is SGHTA and CDR2 is FQGNSA in the germline V gene. CDR3 bases: TGTGCCAGCAGCCCTAGCGACTACGAGCAGTACTTC. It encodes CASSPSDYEQYF.

The chain employs TRBV9 and TRBJ1-4; D unresolved. The V gene's germline CDR1 is SGDLS and CDR2 YYNGEE. Trimming removed 3 bases from V and 7 bases from J, with 16 bases in between. There are 15 residues in the CDR3. DNA of the CDR3: TGTGCCAGCAGCGCACCCAGGCGGGTGAGTGAAAAACTGTTTTTT. This translates into CASSAPRRVSEKLFF.

This clone was found once. A far larger clone is one base from this, pointing to a likely read error. The V call is TRBV30, the J call TRBJ1-2, with D perhaps TRBD1 (5 bases). Germline CDR1 is GTSNPN and CDR2 is SVGIG (reference sequence). The CDR3 has 14 amino acids. CDR3 loop: CAWRRRGADYGCTF. DNA for the CDR3: TGTGCCTGGAGAAGAAGAGGGGCTGACTATGGCTGCACCTTC. Full variable domain (remainder filled in from reference TRBV30 and TRBJ1-2): SQTIHQWPATLVQPVGSPLSLECTVEGTSNPNLYWYRQAAGRGLQLLFYSVGIGQISSEVPQNLSASRPQDRQFILSSKKLLLSDSGFYLCAWRRRGADYGCTFGSGTRLTVV.

This clone was seen only once. V usage is TRBV6-1 and J usage is TRBJ1-3, with D possibly being TRBD1 (5 bases). CDR1 is MNHNS and CDR2 is SASEGT in the germline V gene. CDR3 size: 15 residues. The V end was cut by 7 bases, the J end by 3 bases, with 16 bases between. The CDR3 DNA is TGTGCCAGCATAACCGGGGGGAGAATTGGAAACACCATATATTTT. This sequence encodes CASITGGRIGNTIYF.

The V gene is TRBV5-6, the J gene TRBJ1-1; D uncertain. The CDR3 has 13 amino acids. Trimming left V 0 bases short and J 1 base short, with 4 bases between. Germline CDR1 reads SGHDT; CDR2 reads YYEEEE. CDR3 nucleotides: TGTGCCAGCAGCTTGGCCTCGAACACTGAAGCTTTCTTT. This codes for CASSLASNTEAFF.

The chain is built from TRBV18 and TRBJ2-5; D is tentatively TRBD1 or TRBD2 (7 bases each). V gave up 3 bases and J gave up 4 bases, with 18 bases separating them. This CDR3 has 16 residues. Germline-derived CDR1 and CDR2 are KGHSH and LQKENI. The DNA for the CDR3 is TGTGCCAGCTCACCCAACTCAGGGGGGGCCCGAGAGACCCAGTACTTC. Protein sequence: CASSPNSGGARETQYF.

The chain combines TRBV30 with TRBJ2-1, with D perhaps given as TRBD1 or TRBD2 (6 bases each). Germline V lookup: CDR1 GTSNPN, CDR2 SVGIG (reference sequence). The V end was cut by 0 bases, the J end by 6 bases, with 9 bases between. The CDR3 sequence is 13 residues long. CDR3 DNA: TGTGCCTGGAGTGTTGGGGGGCCCAATGAGCAGTTCTTC. It is translated as CAWSVGGPNEQFF.